The entry below describes one TCR beta chain. Original methodology: Reference gene primers were amplified, and this amplification served to estimate nucleated cell counts. Sequenced by immunoSEQ multiplex PCR; TCRdb stores in-frame clones only, minus some. V, J and clone size reflect that table, while D and trimming were determined from the DNA. The table includes roughly 50,000 clones, 90% detected once. The sample belongs to a study of blood T cell repertoires in COVID-19. Study-level information: Researchers got acute and convalescent COVID-19 samples from the United States, Italy and Spain. PBMCs, B-cell-depleted T cells, or T cells were the source of the cDNA or gDNA that made up the material.

The V and J ends lost 2 bases and 2 bases respectively, with 6 bases between them. CDR1 and CDR2 from the germline V gene are MNHNS and SASEGT. The CDR3 covers 13 residues. The receptor was isolated from a man aged 50 to 59 with acute or convalescent COVID-19. Material: peripheral blood. The rearrangement links TRBV6-1 to TRBJ2-5, with a tentative D call TRBD1 (5 bases). The CDR3 DNA reads as TGTGCCAGCAGTGAACAGGGACAAGAGACCCAGTACTTC. Amino acids: CASSEQGQETQYF.